This T cell receptor beta chain was sequenced for a study of T cell responses to AZD1222 COVID-19 vaccine. General study results and limits: Clonal diversity may have been underestimated, and the donors were mostly white British, with more females than males. The reported proportion of spike-specific TCRs targeting unmutated variant regions was nearly half.

Measured with immunoSEQ multiplex PCR; TCRdb has only the in-frame clones, and not every one. The sample contains roughly 80,000 clones, roughly 85% of which appear only once. CDR3 length: 15 amino acids. V lost 2 bases, J lost 2 bases, and 5 bases stayed unmatched. Germline assignment: CDR1 SGHTA and CDR2 FQGTGA. Concerning this clone: The target antigen is unknown.

V usage is TRBV7-3 and J usage is TRBJ1-1; 7 bases match TRBD1. The TCR was taken from an adult who received the AZD1222 COVID-19 vaccine. This sample comprised peripheral blood, obtained 28 days after the second AZD1222 dose. Here the CDR3 DNA reads TGTGCCAGCAGCTTAGGAGGAGGGGGCAACACTGAAGCTTTCTTT. As protein: CASSLGGGGNTEAFF.